These 27 T cell receptor beta chains were all obtained from the same sample, sequenced in a study of cytomegalovirus exposure and HLA in healthy donors. Generated by immunoSEQ multiplex PCR, the TCRdb table keeps only in-frame clones and is missing some. Of around 150,000 clones listed, 86% are singletons. The specimen sequenced was PBMCs. The receptors were gathered from a woman between 18 and 30 years old in good health and CMV-seronegative.

V and J are TRBV30 and TRBJ1-4; D not certain. The CDR3 has 12 amino acids. Per the germline V gene, CDR1 is GTSNPN and CDR2 is SVGIG (reference sequence). V dropped 3 bases and J dropped 12 bases, with 14 bases sitting between them. The CDR3 loop reads CAWRGDGVELFF. The CDR3 nucleotides read TGTGCCTGGAGGGGCGACGGGGTAGAACTGTTTTTT.

This chain links TRBV7-9 with TRBJ1-1; 7 bases line up with TRBD1. Germline CDR1 reads SEHNR; CDR2 reads FQNEAQ (reference sequence). The V segment lost 2 bases and the J segment 5 bases; nucleotides outside the gene matches: 11. The CDR3 runs to 16 residues. In DNA, the CDR3 is TGTGCCAGCAGCTTATCGCCCCAGGGGGGAGGTACTGAAGCTTTCTTT. It yields the protein CASSLSPQGGGTEAFF.

The chain joins TRBV30 to TRBJ2-7, with 7 bases matching TRBD2. The germline gives CDR1 GTSNPN, CDR2 SVGIG (reference sequence). CDR3 length equals 12 residues. J lost 3 bases, V lost 2 bases, and 1 base had no gene match. CDR3 in DNA: TGTGCCTGGAGTCCGGGAGGCTACGAGCAGTACTTC. It translates to CAWSPGGYEQYF.

The chain is built from TRBV6-1 and TRBJ2-3, with 11 bases fitting TRBD1. CDR3 length: 15 residues. Germline CDR1 reads MNHNS; CDR2 reads SASEGT. With V trimmed by 6 bases and J by 5 bases, 7 bases remained unmatched. The CDR3 DNA reads TGTGCCAGCAGCCCCGGACAGGGGGCTGTAGATACGCAGTATTTT. Translated, it gives CASSPGQGAVDTQYF.

The rearrangement uses TRBV29-1 and TRBJ2-1; TRBD2 might be the D (5 bases). V gave up 4 bases and J gave up 1 base, with 20 bases separating them. The length of the CDR3 is 17 residues. Germline V lookup: CDR1 SQVTM, CDR2 ANQGSEA. The CDR3 region is CSVARNSYTGSYNEQFF. The CDR3 DNA reads as TGCAGCGTTGCCCGAAATAGTTACACGGGATCCTACAATGAGCAGTTCTTC.

The rearrangement links TRBV29-1 to TRBJ1-2; 7 nucleotides line up with TRBD1. The germline V gene has CDR1 SQVTM and CDR2 ANQGSEA. The V and J ends lost 7 bases and 0 bases, in that order; junction bases with no gene match: 5. The CDR3 has 13 residues. CDR3 protein: CSARQGPNYGYTF. The DNA for the CDR3 is TGCAGCGCCCGACAGGGCCCTAACTATGGCTACACCTTC.

The gene calls are TRBV5-1 and TRBJ2-5, with D perhaps matching TRBD1 (5 bases). Germline V gene sequence: CDR1 SGHRS, CDR2 YFSETQ. Trimming removed 4 bases at V and 5 bases at J, with 12 bases between. The CDR3 extends over 13 amino acids. CDR3: CASSPQGWETQYF. The CDR3 DNA follows: TGCGCCAGCAGCCCTCAGGGATGGGAGACCCAGTACTTC. Full variable domain (rest looked up from reference TRBV5-1 and TRBJ2-5): KAGVTQTPRYLIKTRGQQVTLSCSPISGHRSVSWYQQTPGQGLQFLFEYFSETQRNKGNFPGRFSGRQFSNSRSEMNVSTLELGDSALYLCASSPQGWETQYFGPGTRLLVL.

Regarding this clone: The junction shows a germline mismatch at one end, possibly a read error. The chain links TRBV19 to TRBJ1-2; D ambiguous. The germline V gene has CDR1 LNHDA and CDR2 SQIVND (reference sequence). The CDR3 is 15 amino acids. CDR3 sequence: CASSQTAGVRHSPVF. DNA for the CDR3: TGTGCCAGTAGCCAAACCGCCGGGGTCCGCCACTCACCAGTCTTC.

V and J are TRBV2 and TRBJ2-1; TRBD2 matches 9 bases. The CDR3 extends over 17 amino acids. J lost 5 bases, V lost 5 bases, and 13 bases had no gene match. Germline assignment: CDR1 SNHLY and CDR2 FYNNEI. The CDR3 DNA reads TGTGCCAGCAGTTCCGGGAGACTAGCGGCGATTCACAATGAGCAGTTCTTC. Its protein product is CASSSGRLAAIHNEQFF.

This clone was counted between two and nine times. The chain combines TRBV2 with TRBJ2-2; D gene ambiguous. Per germline, CDR1 SNHLY and CDR2 FYNNEI. V was shortened by 7 bases and J by 1 base, with 16 bases between the two germline ends. This CDR3 has 16 amino acids. DNA for the CDR3: TGTGCCAGCACCACTCCTCCGGGTGGGAACACCGGGGAGCTGTTTTTT. Amino acid sequence: CASTTPPGGNTGELFF. Looking up the rest from reference TRBV2 and TRBJ2-2 gives the full variable domain: EPEVTQTPSHQVTQMGQEVILRCVPISNHLYFYWYRQILGQKVEFLVSFYNNEISEKSEIFDDQFSVERPDGSNFTLKIRSTKLEDSAMYFCASTTPPGGNTGELFFGEGSRLTVL.

This clone was recorded a few times. The chain uses TRBV12-5 and TRBJ2-7, with D possibly matching TRBD2 (5 bases). The V gene's germline CDR1 is LGHNT and CDR2 FRNRAP. Trimming took off 7 bases at V and 3 bases at J, with 13 bases between the two ends. CDR3 length: 13 amino acids. CDR3 nucleotide sequence: TGTGCTAGTGTCCCTGAGGGATTCTACGAGCAGTACTTC. Protein product: CASVPEGFYEQYF.

The V gene is TRBV6-5, the J gene TRBJ1-1; the D is unclear. The CDR3 runs 13 residues. Trimming took off 4 bases at V and 4 bases at J, with 10 bases between the two ends. CDR1 is MNHEY, CDR2 SVGAGI, per germline. CDR3 sequence: CASSSYSGTEAFF. The CDR3 DNA is TGTGCCAGCAGTTCTTACAGCGGCACTGAAGCTTTCTTT.

The chain uses TRBV7-2 and TRBJ2-7; 12 bases are a match to TRBD1. The CDR3 consists of 14 residues. V was pared by 10 bases and J by 5 bases, with 9 bases of the junction left unmatched. CDR1 SGHTA and CDR2 FQGNSA come from the germline V gene. The CDR3 protein is CATAPGQGAHEQYF. CDR3 nucleotide sequence: TGTGCCACCGCCCCGGGACAGGGGGCCCACGAGCAGTACTTC. The variable domain in full, completed from reference TRBV7-2 and TRBJ2-7, reads GAGVSQSPSNKVTEKGKDVELRCDPISGHTALYWYRQSLGQGLEFLIYFQGNSAPDKSGLPSDRFSAERTGGSVSTLTIQRTQQEDSAVYLCATAPGQGAHEQYFGPGTRLTVT.

This clone has a handful of counts. This chain links TRBV9 with TRBJ1-2; D is unclear. The CDR3 sequence is 18 residues long. Germline loops: CDR1 SGDLS, CDR2 YYNGEE. Between the trimmed V and J ends, which lost 4 bases and 5 bases, there was a span of 27 bases. DNA for the CDR3: TGTGCCAGCAGCTCCCAAGAAGGGTCGACGGGAGGACCTTATGGCTACACCTTC. Protein: CASSSQEGSTGGPYGYTF.

The chain joins TRBV4-3 to TRBJ2-7, with D perhaps TRBD1 (6 bases). V lost 0 bases and J lost 2, with 11 bases in between. The CDR3 consists of 15 residues. Germline CDR1 reads LGHNA; CDR2 reads YSLEER. The CDR3 nucleotides are TGCGCCAGCAGCCAAGATCCCACAGGGCCCTACGAGCAGTACTTC. Protein: CASSQDPTGPYEQYF.

The chain carries TRBV7-2 and TRBJ2-7; no definite D call. Trimming took off 7 bases at V and 3 bases at J, with 16 bases between the two ends. Germline V gives CDR1 SGHTA, CDR2 FQGNSA. The CDR3 loop spans 14 amino acids. CDR3 region: CASTLLQKNYEQYF. The CDR3 nucleotides are TGTGCCAGCACCTTGCTCCAGAAGAACTACGAGCAGTACTTC. Full variable domain (missing parts from reference TRBV7-2 and TRBJ2-7): GAGVSQSPSNKVTEKGKDVELRCDPISGHTALYWYRQSLGQGLEFLIYFQGNSAPDKSGLPSDRFSAERTGGSVSTLTIQRTQQEDSAVYLCASTLLQKNYEQYFGPGTRLTVT.

The CDR3 region has the DNA TGTGCCAGCAGTGAAAGAGGGGGTGACTATGGCTACACCTTC. Translating it yields CASSERGGDYGYTF. This chain uses TRBV2 with TRBJ1-2; perhaps TRBD1 as D (6 bases). Between the trimmed V and J ends, which lost 2 bases and 3 bases, there was a span of 10 bases. From germline, CDR1 is SNHLY and CDR2 FYNNEI. The CDR3 sequence is 14 residues long.

This chain connects TRBV6-1 to TRBJ1-1, with a tentative D call TRBD1 (6 bases). Trimming stripped 2 bases from V and 8 bases from J, with 15 bases between. Germline V gene sequence: CDR1 MNHNS, CDR2 SASEGT. This CDR3 region has 14 residues. The CDR3 nucleotides read TGTGCCAGCAGTGAATTCACAGGGAGCGAGGAAGCTTTCTTT. Translation: CASSEFTGSEEAFF.

The chain carries TRBV27 and TRBJ1-2; 8 nucleotides line up with TRBD1. CDR3 length: 15 residues. Trimming at V came to 3 bases and at J to 4 bases, leaving 7 bases not matched to a gene. Germline V lookup: CDR1 MNHEY, CDR2 SMNVEV (reference sequence). The CDR3 region has the DNA TGTGCCAGCAGTTTCGATTTGACAGGGGCCTATGGCTACACCTTC. Translating gives CASSFDLTGAYGYTF.

The rearrangement links TRBV5-1 to TRBJ2-7; maybe TRBD1 (5 bases). The V gene's germline CDR1 is SGHRS and CDR2 YFSETQ. There are 13 residues in the CDR3. V shed 1 base and J shed 3 bases, with 8 bases lying between them. CDR3 DNA: TGCGCCAGCAGCTTGCAGGGCTACTACGAGCAGTACTTC. Its protein is CASSLQGYYEQYF.

The rearrangement joins TRBV18 to TRBJ1-1, with 8 bases fitting TRBD1. V shed 6 bases, J shed 1 base, and the junction held 13 bases outside the gene matches. The germline CDR1 and CDR2 sequences are KGHSH and LQKENI. This CDR3 has 17 amino acids. CDR3 sequence reads: CASSGQGPIRGNTEAFF. The CDR3 nucleotides read TGTGCCAGCTCCGGACAGGGACCCATCAGGGGGAACACTGAAGCTTTCTTT.

This rearrangement joins TRBV2 to TRBJ1-2, with 7 nucleotides matching TRBD1. There are 15 residues in the CDR3. V shed 4 bases and J 2 bases; nucleotides not matched to a gene: 7. Germline V gene sequence: CDR1 SNHLY, CDR2 FYNNEI. The chain's CDR3 is CASSASPTGNYGYTF. DNA for the CDR3: TGTGCCAGCAGTGCCAGTCCGACAGGGAACTATGGCTACACCTTC.

V is TRBV9 and J is TRBJ2-1, with D perhaps matching TRBD2 (5 bases). The germline V gene has CDR1 SGDLS and CDR2 YYNGEE. V was cut by 0 bases and J by 0 bases, with 10 bases left in between. This CDR3 region has 16 residues. CDR3 sequence (DNA): TGTGCCAGCAGCGTAGGGACTCCGAGCTCCTACAATGAGCAGTTCTTC. Translation: CASSVGTPSSYNEQFF.

This clone has just one count. The J gene is TRBJ2-7, the V gene TRBV14; TRBD2 might be the D (6 bases). The germline V and J ends were trimmed by 4 bases and 8 bases, with 15 bases remaining between them. In germline, CDR1 is SGHDN, CDR2 FVKESK. CDR3 size: 13 residues. The CDR3 loop reads CASSPRLEGQQYF. In DNA, the CDR3 is TGTGCCAGCAGCCCGAGGTTGGAGGGCCAGCAGTACTTC.

This rearrangement joins TRBV6-5 to TRBJ1-6; a weak D match, TRBD1 (5 bases). The CDR3 totals 13 residues. Trimming took off 2 bases at V and 8 bases at J, with 7 bases between the two ends. CDR1 is MNHEY and CDR2 is SVGAGI in the germline V gene. CDR3 DNA sequence: TGTGCCAGCAGTTACGGGGCGTATTCACCCCTCCACTTT. Its translation is CASSYGAYSPLHF.

The chain carries TRBV2 and TRBJ2-1, with 7 nucleotides matching TRBD2. The V segment lost 8 bases and the J segment 5 bases; nucleotides outside the gene matches: 6. This CDR3 spans 13 amino acids. The germline V gene has CDR1 SNHLY and CDR2 FYNNEI. CDR3 protein: CASGGGGNNEQFF. For the CDR3, the DNA is TGTGCCAGCGGGGGGGGTGGAAACAATGAGCAGTTCTTC.

J is TRBJ2-5 and V is TRBV5-6, with D perhaps TRBD2 (6 bases). Germline-derived CDR1 and CDR2 are SGHDT and YYEEEE. The ends were cut back, 4 bases at V and 4 bases at J, with 17 bases in the middle. CDR3 length: 15 amino acids. CDR3 bases: TGTGCCAGCAGCCCCGCGGGGACGAAAGGAGAGACCCAGTACTTC. The encoded protein is CASSPAGTKGETQYF.